These 10 T cell receptor beta chains were sequenced from one sample in a study of cytomegalovirus exposure and HLA in healthy donors. PCR used 60 Vbeta primers and 13 Jbeta primers. TCRdb's table, derived via immunoSEQ multiplex PCR, lists solely in-frame clones and lacks some. In the table there are some 140,000 clones, 65% to 80% of which are singletons. The sequencing input was PBMCs. The receptors derive from a middle-aged man in good health and CMV-seronegative.

V and J are TRBV7-2 and TRBJ2-7, with D tentatively TRBD2 (6 bases). CDR3 length equals 16 residues. CDR1 and CDR2 from the germline V gene are SGHTA and FQGNSA. V was clipped by 2 bases and J by 2 bases, with 16 bases between them. CDR3 nucleotide sequence: TGTGCCAGCAGCTTAATGGGCGGGACTGTTGCCTACGAGCAGTACTTC. Translating gives CASSLMGGTVAYEQYF.

The CDR3 nucleotides are TGTGCCAGCAGCCTCCACGGTGGAGCAACTAATGAAAAACTGTTTTTT. It yields the protein CASSLHGGATNEKLFF. The V and J genes are TRBV9 and TRBJ1-4; no reliable D call. V dropped 4 bases and J dropped 0 bases, with 13 bases sitting between them. The germline gives CDR1 SGDLS, CDR2 YYNGEE. This CDR3 comprises 16 residues.

The rearrangement joins TRBV27 to TRBJ2-1, with TRBD2 identical over 11 bases. Trimming cost V 5 bases and J 9 bases; bases outside gene matches: 9. CDR3 length: 15 amino acids. Per the germline V gene, CDR1 is MNHEY and CDR2 is SMNVEV (reference sequence). This CDR3 reads CASSPLSGGGVEQFF. CDR3 in DNA: TGTGCCAGCAGTCCCCTTAGCGGGGGGGGTGTTGAGCAGTTCTTC.

The CDR3: CASSSRLAGSYNEQFF. The CDR3 DNA follows: TGTGCCAGTAGTTCAAGACTAGCGGGAAGCTACAATGAGCAGTTCTTC. This chain uses TRBV19 with TRBJ2-1, with 11 bases aligning to TRBD2. Trimming cost V 5 bases and J 3 bases; bases outside gene matches: 6. Germline V CDR1 and CDR2: LNHDA, SQIVND (reference sequence). The CDR3 extends over 16 amino acids.

The J gene is TRBJ1-2, the V gene TRBV28, with 9 nucleotides matching TRBD1. J was trimmed by 8 bases and V by 6 bases; bases with no gene match: 4. CDR3 length: 12 amino acids. Germline CDR1 is MDHEN and CDR2 is SYDVKM. The CDR3 region is CASSGTGLGYTF. CDR3 sequence (DNA): TGTGCCAGCAGCGGGACAGGGCTAGGCTACACCTTC.

This clone appeared a single time. The V and J genes are TRBV7-2 and TRBJ1-1, with a weak D call TRBD1 (6 bases). The germline gives CDR1 SGHTA, CDR2 FQGNSA. The CDR3 covers 16 residues. The ends were cut back, 5 bases at V and 1 base at J, with 17 bases in the middle. In DNA, the CDR3 is TGTGCCAGCAGCCGGGGGCACAGGGAGGGGAACACTGAAGCTTTCTTT. This sequence encodes CASSRGHREGNTEAFF.

The CDR3 nucleotides read TGTGCCAGTAGCATTGGACTAGCGGGGGGGACGAACACCGGGGAGCTGTTTTTT. The encoded protein is CASSIGLAGGTNTGELFF. V gene TRBV19 combines with J gene TRBJ2-2, with 15 bases identical to TRBD2. CDR1 and CDR2 (germline): LNHDA, SQIVND (reference sequence). The ends lost 6 bases at V and 0 bases at J; junction bases unmatched: 5. The CDR3 is 18 amino acids.

The sample holds a few counts of this clone. The chain recombines TRBV15 with TRBJ2-6; D perhaps matches TRBD2 (5 bases). V was cut by 3 bases and J by 4 bases, with 13 bases left in between. Per the germline V gene, CDR1 is LNHNV and CDR2 is YYDKDF (reference sequence). The CDR3 loop spans 16 amino acids. The CDR3: CATSSARGSGANVLTF. CDR3 DNA sequence: TGTGCCACCAGCAGCGCCCGCGGGTCCGGGGCCAACGTCCTGACTTTC.

This clone has just a few counts. The genes are TRBV4-3 and TRBJ2-4; 9 positions agree with TRBD2. V lost 0 bases and J lost 2; bases outside the gene matches: 5. Per germline, CDR1 LGHNA and CDR2 YSLEER. The CDR3 sequence is 17 residues long. The CDR3 DNA is TGCGCCAGCAGCCAAGATGGCGGGGGGGCATCCAAAAACATTCAGTACTTC. It specifies CASSQDGGGASKNIQYF.

V usage is TRBV5-1 and J usage is TRBJ1-2; D is undetermined. The CDR3 is 14 residues long. Between the trimmed V and J ends, which lost 4 bases and 4 bases, there was a span of 14 bases. Germline-derived CDR1 and CDR2 are SGHRS and YFSETQ. CDR3 nucleotide sequence: TGCGCCAGCAGCGGCCAAACAGACGGCTATGGCTACACCTTC. Amino acid sequence: CASSGQTDGYGYTF.